This TCR beta chain derives from a study of technical replicates of blood from several donors. Here immunoSEQ multiplex PCR was the method, and the copy in TCRdb shows in-frame clones only, minus some. Among over 65,000 clones, 90% to 95% were seen once, and the ten largest hold 0.26%. The receptor comes from a human donor in good health. Sequenced: T cells isolated from PBMCs.

CDR3 region: CASSEPGSPHEQYF. Written as DNA, the CDR3 is TGTGCCAGCAGTGAACCCGGGAGTCCCCACGAGCAGTACTTC. The chain has TRBV2 and TRBJ2-7, with D maybe TRBD2 (6 bases). Germline V gene lookup returns CDR1 SNHLY and CDR2 FYNNEI. This CDR3 comprises 14 residues. V was shortened by 2 bases and J by 5 bases, with 13 bases between the two germline ends.